The rows below give T cell receptor beta chains drawn from one sample of a study of T cell changes during pregnancy in multiple sclerosis. Libraries were prepared by immunoSEQ multiplex PCR; TCRdb keeps only in-frame clonotypes and omits some of them. The table has roughly 39,000 clones, just over 90% seen once; the top ten hold less than 1.5%. Sequencing was done on a sample of PBMCs (not recorded whether the cells were cultured). These receptors were taken from a female donor with multiple sclerosis, enrolled in a pregnancy study. Each CDR3 is given with its conserved first and last residue. The order of the fields is clone size, V gene, J gene, D gene, CDR3 DNA, CDR3 protein. A D gene is named only where the DNA matches it firmly. Rows give clone size only sometimes, using once, few, many, or a class for an expanded clone.

-	TRBV27	TRBJ2-3	-	TGTGCCAGCAGTCCCAACACAGATACGCAGTATTTT	CASSPNTDTQYF
-	TRBV6-5	TRBJ2-7	-	TGTGCCAGCAGTTACGTCGCGGAGCACTACGAGCAGTACTTC	CASSYVAEHYEQYF
-	TRBV6-6	TRBJ1-4	-	TGTGCCAGCAGTTACTCGCGCGGTGAAAAACTGTTTTTT	CASSYSRGEKLFF
once	TRBV2	TRBJ2-7	-	TGTGCCAGCACTTCAGCGTCCCCCTTTGGCGAGCAGTACTTC	CASTSASPFGEQYF
-	TRBV5-5	TRBJ1-4	TRBD1	TGTGCCAGCAGCAGCCAGGGGGAGCCTAATGAAAAACTGTTTTTT	CASSSQGEPNEKLFF
-	TRBV11-2	TRBJ1-2	-	TGTGCCAGCAGCTTAGGGGAGGGGTTAGGTGGCTACACCTTC	CASSLGEGLGGYTF
-	TRBV19	TRBJ2-5	TRBD1	TGTGCCAGTAGTGCGCCTCAACAGGGGGCACGAGAGACCCAGTACTTC	CASSAPQQGARETQYF
-	TRBV11-3	TRBJ1-1	TRBD1	TGTGCCAGCAGCTTAAGGACAGGGAGTACCACTGAAGCTTTCTTT	CASSLRTGSTTEAFF
-	TRBV4-1	TRBJ2-5	-	TGCGCCAGCAGCCAAGATTCGAACAGGGTCATGTACTTC	CASSQDSNRVMYF
-	TRBV9	TRBJ2-7	TRBD2	TGTGCCAGCAGCGCTAGCGGGAGCCCGACCTACGAGCAGTACTTC	CASSASGSPTYEQYF
-	TRBV27	TRBJ2-1	TRBD2	TGTGCCAGCAGTCTGGGACTAGATCCCTCCTACAATGAGCAGTTCTTC	CASSLGLDPSYNEQFF
-	TRBV11-2	TRBJ1-1	-	TGTGCCAGCAGCCTGGGCCTGAACACTGAAGCTTTCTTT	CASSLGLNTEAFF
-	TRBV9	TRBJ2-3	-	TGTGCCAGCAGCGAACTAGGGACAGATACGCAGTATTTT	CASSELGTDTQYF
-	TRBV5-1	TRBJ1-2	-	TGCGCCAGCAGTATATCGGGGGGGAACTATGGCTACACCTTC	CASSISGGNYGYTF
-	TRBV28	TRBJ2-7	-	TGTGCCAGCAGTTTTCAGAACTCCTACGAGCAGTACTTC	CASSFQNSYEQYF
-	TRBV5-6	TRBJ2-7	TRBD1	TGTGCCAGCAGCTGGGGGACAGGAATCTCCTACGAGCAGTACTTC	CASSWGTGISYEQYF
-	TRBV2	TRBJ1-2	TRBD1	TGTGCCAGCACTACCGACAGGGCGAGTGGCTACACCTTC	CASTTDRASGYTF
-	TRBV6-5	TRBJ1-2	-	TGTGCCAGCAGTTACTCAACAGGAGCTATTGACTATGGCTACACCTTC	CASSYSTGAIDYGYTF
once	TRBV7-8	TRBJ2-1	-	TGTGCCAGCAGCTTGTTAGCGACTAGATACCCGAGTGAGCAGTTCTTC	CASSLLATRYPSEQFF
-	TRBV27	TRBJ2-7	-	TGTGCCAGCAGTTTATCGTTCTCAATTCGGGACGAGCAGTACTTC	CASSLSFSIRDEQYF
-	TRBV19	TRBJ2-1	-	TGTGCCAGTAGTGGCCTACTTGAGCAGTTCTTC	CASSGLLEQFF
-	TRBV11-2	TRBJ2-1	-	TGTGCCAGCAGCTTAAGGTTGAATGAGCAGTTCTTC	CASSLRLNEQFF
-	TRBV19	TRBJ1-1	-	TGTGCCAGTAGTTCCAATTCCGGGACCCTACTTACTGAAGCTTTCTTT	CASSSNSGTLLTEAFF
-	TRBV18	TRBJ2-2	-	TGTGCCAGCTCACCCCTTATAGGAACCGGGGAGCTGTTTTTT	CASSPLIGTGELFF
-	TRBV6-5	TRBJ1-1	-	TGTGCCAGCAGTTACTCGTGGAGTGGCACTGAAGCTTTCTTT	CASSYSWSGTEAFF
-	TRBV5-1	TRBJ2-7	TRBD1	TGCGCCAGCAGCTTATGGACAGGGGCCTACGAGCAGTACTTC	CASSLWTGAYEQYF
-	TRBV5-5	TRBJ2-7	-	TGTGCCAGCAGCTTTAACAGGCTTATCAGCGAGCAGTACTTC	CASSFNRLISEQYF
-	TRBV6-5	TRBJ2-5	TRBD2	TGTGCCAGCAGACGGGGGGGTAAAGAGACCCAGTACTTC	CASRRGGKETQYF
-	TRBV7-7	TRBJ2-5	-	TGTGCCAGCAGCTTAGGACGGAGAGAGACCCAGTACTTC	CASSLGRRETQYF
once	TRBV11-2	TRBJ2-2	-	TGTGCCAGCAGCTTTGGTAGTTGGGAGACGAACACCGGGGAGCTGTTTTTT	CASSFGSWETNTGELFF
-	TRBV28	TRBJ1-2	-	TGTGCCAGCAGCTTAGGGGGTATTCCTAACTATGGCTACACCTTC	CASSLGGIPNYGYTF
-	TRBV19	TRBJ2-7	-	TGTGCCAGTACCAGCCCGGACTCCTACGAGCAGTACTTC	CASTSPDSYEQYF
once	TRBV5-4	TRBJ2-7	TRBD1	TGTGCCAGCAGCCAGACAGGGCGGTCCTACGAGCAGTACTTC	CASSQTGRSYEQYF
-	TRBV19	TRBJ1-1	-	TGTGCCAGTAGTCCAAGGGGGGAAGGGAATACTGAAGCTTTCTTT	CASSPRGEGNTEAFF
-	TRBV5-6	TRBJ1-5	-	TGTGCCAGCAGCTTGGCCCTTGACAATCAGCCCCAGCATTTT	CASSLALDNQPQHF
-	TRBV2	TRBJ2-2	-	TGTGCCAGCAGAGGAGGGGGGATTAACACCGGGGAGCTGTTTTTT	CASRGGGINTGELFF
-	TRBV5-6	TRBJ1-2	-	TGTGCCAGCAGCTTGTTAGGGGATGGCAGTAACTATGGCTACACCTTC	CASSLLGDGSNYGYTF